This T cell receptor (beta chain) came from a study of glioma-infiltrating T cells after dendritic cell vaccination. As for time point: after dendritic cell vaccination, including at tumor progression/relapse. The table came from immunoSEQ multiplex PCR; TCRdb's copy has only in-frame clones and leaves some out. There are 91,000 or so clones in the sample; 80% occur only once, and 5.4% lies in the top ten. The V gene's germline CDR1 is SGHRS and CDR2 YFSETQ. V gave up 0 bases and J gave up 1 base; unmatched junction bases: 1. CDR3 length: 17 residues. V gene TRBV5-1 combines with J gene TRBJ2-7; 16 bases agree with TRBD2. The source of this sequence is a human donor with glioblastoma. The source material was blood, sampled after dendritic cell vaccination. The DNA for the CDR3 is TGCGCCAGCAGCTTGGTGGGACTAGCGGGAGGGTCCTACGAGCAGTACTTC. Translating gives CASSLVGLAGGSYEQYF. The variable domain in full, with the rest retrieved from reference TRBV5-1 and TRBJ2-7, is KAGVTQTPRYLIKTRGQQVTLSCSPISGHRSVSWYQQTPGQGLQFLFEYFSETQRNKGNFPGRFSGRQFSNSRSEMNVSTLELGDSALYLCASSLVGLAGGSYEQYFGPGTRLTVT.